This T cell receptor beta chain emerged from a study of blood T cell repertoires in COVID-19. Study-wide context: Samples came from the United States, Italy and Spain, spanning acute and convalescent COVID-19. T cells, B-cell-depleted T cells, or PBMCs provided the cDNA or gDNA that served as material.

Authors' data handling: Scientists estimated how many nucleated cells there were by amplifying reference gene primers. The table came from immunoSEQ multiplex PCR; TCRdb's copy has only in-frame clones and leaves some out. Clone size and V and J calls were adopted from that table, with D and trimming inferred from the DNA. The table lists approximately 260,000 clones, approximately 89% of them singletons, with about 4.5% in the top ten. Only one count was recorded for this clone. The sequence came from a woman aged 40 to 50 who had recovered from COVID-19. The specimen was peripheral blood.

The CDR3 bases are TGTGCCAGCAGCGAGACAGGATACAATGAGCAGTTCTTC. It encodes CASSETGYNEQFF. The gene calls are TRBV14 and TRBJ2-1, with TRBD1 as a possible D gene (6 bases). V lost 5 bases and J lost 4, with 9 bases in between. Germline CDR1 SGHDN, CDR2 FVKESK. This CDR3 spans 13 amino acids. The full variable domain, completed using reference TRBV14 and TRBJ2-1, is EAGVTQFPSHSVIEKGQTVTLRCDPISGHDNLYWYRRVMGKEIKFLLHFVKESKQDESGMPNNRFLAERTGGTYSTLKVQPAELEDSGVYFCASSETGYNEQFFGPGTRLTVL.